This TCR beta chain was sequenced in a study of technical replicates of blood from several donors. The CDR3 covers 13 residues. Trimming took 2 bases from V and 6 from J; bases not matched to a gene: 3. Germline V lookup: CDR1 SGHNT, CDR2 YYREEE (reference sequence). Measured with immunoSEQ multiplex PCR; TCRdb has only the in-frame clones, and not every one. This repertoire shows 100,000 or so clones, around 96% found once; its top ten account for approximately 0.33%. The clonotype was recovered from a human donor in good health. Material: T cells isolated from PBMCs. The chain joins TRBV5-4 to TRBJ1-2; 8 nucleotides align to TRBD1. The CDR3 DNA is TGTGCCAGCAGCTTTCGGACAGGGAATGGCTACACCTTC. Protein sequence: CASSFRTGNGYTF.